Presented here are 28 T cell receptor beta chains from one specimen sequenced in a study of cytomegalovirus exposure and HLA in healthy donors. The PCR employed 60 Vbeta primers together with 13 Jbeta primers. Generated by immunoSEQ multiplex PCR, the TCRdb table keeps only in-frame clones and is missing some. The repertoire holds about 160,000 clones, with roughly 82% as singletons. Sequenced sample: PBMCs. The receptor set was obtained from a girl aged 5-17 years in good health and CMV-seropositive.

This chain connects TRBV9 to TRBJ1-2; no firm D call. V gave up 3 bases and J gave up 3 bases, with 12 bases separating them. The CDR3 loop spans 14 amino acids. Germline values: CDR1 SGDLS, CDR2 YYNGEE. CDR3 sequence: CASSAAVGDYGYTF. The CDR3 region has the DNA TGTGCCAGCAGCGCCGCGGTCGGGGACTATGGCTACACCTTC. Full variable domain (missing parts from reference TRBV9 and TRBJ1-2): DSGVTQTPKHLITATGQRVTLRCSPRSGDLSVYWYQQSLDQGLQFLIQYYNGEERAKGNILERFSAQQFPDLHSELNLSSLELGDSALYFCASSAAVGDYGYTFGSGTRLTVV.

V is TRBV6-1 and J is TRBJ2-4, with 10 bases fitting TRBD1. The CDR3 is 18 residues long. Trimming took 4 bases from V and 1 from J; bases not matched to a gene: 10. From germline, CDR1 is MNHNS and CDR2 SASEGT. CDR3 region: CASSGDRGLSLAKNIQYF. In DNA, the CDR3 is TGTGCCAGCAGTGGCGACAGGGGGCTCTCTTTGGCCAAAAACATTCAGTACTTC.

The V and J genes are TRBV7-2 and TRBJ2-5; D gene ambiguous. This CDR3 has 11 amino acids. The V and J ends lost 5 bases and 4 bases respectively, with 5 bases between them. Germline V lookup: CDR1 SGHTA, CDR2 FQGNSA. CDR3 in amino acids: CASSPLETQYF. Here the CDR3 DNA reads TGTGCCAGCAGCCCCCTAGAGACCCAGTACTTC.

This clone has only a few counts. V gene TRBV6-5 combines with J gene TRBJ1-5; a possible D gene is TRBD1 (6 bases). V dropped 2 bases and J dropped 3 bases, with 8 bases sitting between them. The CDR3 totals 14 residues. In germline, CDR1 is MNHEY, CDR2 SVGAGI. CDR3 region: CASSYQGINQPQHF. In DNA form, the CDR3 reads TGTGCCAGCAGTTACCAGGGGATCAATCAGCCCCAGCATTTT.

This clone has a single count. The same CDR3 arises from other DNA sequences in this sample as well. The V call is TRBV6-5, the J call TRBJ1-5; perhaps TRBD1 as D (6 bases). V lost 2 bases to trimming and J lost 7 bases, with 9 bases between them. This CDR3 has 13 residues. CDR1 is MNHEY and CDR2 is SVGAGI in the germline V gene. The CDR3 loop is CASSYGGGQPQHF. In nucleotides, the CDR3 is TGTGCCAGCAGTTACGGGGGGGGCCAGCCCCAGCATTTT.

This rearrangement joins TRBV30 to TRBJ2-7; D is unclear. CDR3 length equals 12 residues. Germline loops: CDR1 GTSNPN, CDR2 SVGIG (reference sequence). V was clipped by 8 bases and J by 3 bases, with 14 bases between them. CDR3 sequence: CAQTLQNYEQYF. In DNA, the CDR3 is TGTGCCCAAACGTTGCAGAACTACGAGCAGTACTTC. The entire variable domain, with the rest obtained from reference TRBV30 and TRBJ2-7, is as follows: SQTIHQWPATLVQPVGSPLSLECTVEGTSNPNLYWYRQAAGRGLQLLFYSVGIGQISSEVPQNLSASRPQDRQFILSSKKLLLSDSGFYLCAQTLQNYEQYFGPGTRLTVT.

This clone has more than one count but fewer than ten. The chain combines TRBV7-3 with TRBJ2-5; 9 bases match TRBD1. The V gene's germline CDR1 is SGHTA and CDR2 FQGTGA. V shed 1 base, J shed 4 bases, and the junction held 1 base outside the gene matches. The CDR3 covers 14 residues. CDR3 bases: TGTGCCAGCAGCTTAAACAGGGGGCGAGAGACCCAGTACTTC. It encodes CASSLNRGRETQYF.

V usage is TRBV10-1 and J usage is TRBJ2-3; 7 nucleotides match TRBD2. Per the germline V gene, CDR1 is WNHNN and CDR2 is SYGVQD (reference sequence). This CDR3 has 15 amino acids. Germline trimming cut 4 bases from V and 2 bases from J; bases unmatched to any gene: 6. CDR3 in DNA: TGCGCCAGCAGTGGAGGGAGCGGGAACACAGATACGCAGTATTTT. This sequence encodes CASSGGSGNTDTQYF.

This chain joins TRBV18 and TRBJ1-2, with D perhaps TRBD1 (6 bases). The CDR3 runs 18 residues. V was trimmed by 3 bases and J by 6 bases, leaving 26 bases between them. The germline CDR1 and CDR2 sequences are KGHSH and LQKENI. CDR3 in DNA: TGTGCCAGCTCACCCACAATACAGGGTACGCACGGCACGGATGGCTACACCTTC. Encoded protein: CASSPTIQGTHGTDGYTF.

J is TRBJ1-1 and V is TRBV30, with 8 bases identical to TRBD1. Unmatched junction bases numbered 8, after V lost 3 bases and J lost 5 bases. Germline-derived CDR1 and CDR2 are GTSNPN and SVGIG (reference sequence). The CDR3 length is 14 residues. The CDR3 coding sequence is TGTGCCTGGAGGTCAGAGGACAGGGCGACTGAAGCTTTCTTT. It translates to CAWRSEDRATEAFF.

V usage is TRBV28 and J usage is TRBJ1-2, with TRBD1 identical over 7 bases. This CDR3 is 14 amino acids long. Trimming cost V 4 bases and J 3 bases; bases outside gene matches: 5. Germline V CDR1 and CDR2: MDHEN, SYDVKM. CDR3 bases: TGTGCCAGCAGTTCGGGGACAGTTGACTATGGCTACACCTTC. Translation: CASSSGTVDYGYTF.

V and J are TRBV15 and TRBJ1-1, with 12 bases that match TRBD1. This CDR3 region has 17 residues. The ends lost 5 bases at V and 4 bases at J; junction bases unmatched: 11. Germline V gives CDR1 LNHNV, CDR2 YYDKDF (reference sequence). The CDR3 bases are TGTGCCACCAGCCTAAAGTCCGGGACAGGGGGCTTCACTGAAGCTTTCTTT. This encodes CATSLKSGTGGFTEAFF.

V and J are TRBV21-1 and TRBJ1-4; whether TRBD1, the table's D call, matches the DNA was not checked. TRBV21-1 is a pseudogene. The CDR3 runs 15 residues. The CDR3 DNA is TGTGCCAGCAGCAACCGGGACAGGGGGCTTGAAAAACTGTTTTTT. Translated, it gives CASSNRDRGLEKLFF.

This chain's CDR3 is CASSVLQINYEQYF. The CDR3 DNA is TGTGCCAGCAGTGTTTTACAGATAAATTACGAGCAGTACTTC. V and J are TRBV2 and TRBJ2-7; D is unclear. With 4 bases removed from V and 4 bases from J, the gap between germline ends came to 14 bases. CDR3 size: 14 residues. Germline CDR1 is SNHLY and CDR2 is FYNNEI.

A remark on this clone: At one end the junction does not follow the germline gene, possibly because of a read error. The chain uses TRBV4-1 and TRBJ2-3; D unresolved. Germline V gene sequence: CDR1 MGHRA, CDR2 YSYEKL. The CDR3 loop spans 11 amino acids. This CDR3 reads CASRGTDTQYF. The CDR3 DNA sequence: TGCGCCAGCAGGGGCACGGATACGCAGTATTTT.

The V gene is TRBV2, the J gene TRBJ2-7; 8 nucleotides match TRBD1. This CDR3 has 14 residues. Germline assignment: CDR1 SNHLY and CDR2 FYNNEI. Trimming cost V 5 bases and J 4 bases; bases outside gene matches: 7. CDR3 bases: TGTGCCAGCAGTTTTACAGGGGGAGGATACGAGCAGTACTTC. This codes for CASSFTGGGYEQYF. Variable domain in full (rest from reference TRBV2 and TRBJ2-7): EPEVTQTPSHQVTQMGQEVILRCVPISNHLYFYWYRQILGQKVEFLVSFYNNEISEKSEIFDDQFSVERPDGSNFTLKIRSTKLEDSAMYFCASSFTGGGYEQYFGPGTRLTVT.

V and J are TRBV28 and TRBJ2-2; D is ambiguous. The CDR3 is made up of 14 amino acids. Trimming stripped 5 bases from V and 4 bases from J, with 11 bases between. In germline, CDR1 is MDHEN, CDR2 SYDVKM. In DNA form, the CDR3 reads TGTGCCAGCAGTCGACTGAATCCCACCGGGGAGCTGTTTTTT. Amino acids: CASSRLNPTGELFF.

The V gene is TRBV28, the J gene TRBJ1-1; the D is unclear. V lost 2 bases and J lost 2, with 6 bases in between. The CDR3 sequence is 13 residues long. CDR1 and CDR2 from the germline V gene are MDHEN and SYDVKM. The CDR3 sequence is CASSLVRNTEAFF. CDR3 bases: TGTGCCAGCAGTTTAGTCAGAAACACTGAAGCTTTCTTT.

The gene calls are TRBV7-9 and TRBJ2-7; 9 nucleotides agree with TRBD1. Trimming removed 3 bases from V and 2 bases from J; junction bases left unmatched: 2. CDR1 SEHNR and CDR2 FQNEAQ come from the germline V gene (reference sequence). The CDR3 totals 14 residues. The CDR3 nucleotides are TGTGCCAGCAGCTTCGGGACAGGGCCCTACGAGCAGTACTTC. This sequence encodes CASSFGTGPYEQYF.

Of note for this clone: The same CDR3 arises from other DNA sequences in this sample as well. The chain carries TRBV29-1 and TRBJ2-2, with TRBD1 as a possible D gene (5 bases). V was trimmed by 5 bases and J by 4 bases, leaving 11 bases between them. CDR1 is SQVTM and CDR2 is ANQGSEA in the germline V gene. The CDR3 is 13 amino acids. CDR3 sequence reads: CSVLTGSTGELFF. In nucleotides, the CDR3 is TGCAGCGTTCTTACAGGTTCCACCGGGGAGCTGTTTTTT.

V gene TRBV11-2 combines with J gene TRBJ2-1; D perhaps matches TRBD2 (7 bases). The CDR3 length is 14 residues. CDR1 SGHAT and CDR2 FQNNGV come from the germline V gene. V was clipped by 10 bases and J by 3 bases, with 16 bases between them. The CDR3: CATGGGANYNEQFF. The CDR3 DNA reads TGTGCCACCGGAGGGGGGGCTAACTACAATGAGCAGTTCTTC.

This clone occurred once. The chain has TRBV5-6 and TRBJ2-1, with D possibly matching TRBD2 (6 bases). V was pared by 1 base and J by 3 bases, with 11 bases between. Germline V gives CDR1 SGHDT, CDR2 YYEEEE. The CDR3 extends over 15 amino acids. CDR3: CASSLSIAVYNEQFF. CDR3 coding DNA: TGTGCCAGCAGCTTGTCGATAGCGGTCTACAATGAGCAGTTCTTC.

The chain's CDR3 is CASYGQGMWYEQYF. In DNA form, the CDR3 reads TGTGCCAGCTACGGACAGGGAATGTGGTACGAGCAGTACTTC. The chain uses TRBV19 and TRBJ2-7, with 8 bases that match TRBD1. This CDR3 spans 14 amino acids. The J segment lost 4 bases and the V segment lost 9 bases, leaving 11 bases of the junction unmatched. CDR1 and CDR2 from the germline V gene are LNHDA and SQIVND (reference sequence).

The chain employs TRBV19 and TRBJ2-1, with D uncertain. Deletions cut 3 bases from V and 6 bases from J, with 6 bases between. The CDR3 totals 12 residues. Germline-derived CDR1 and CDR2 are LNHDA and SQIVND (reference sequence). In nucleotides, the CDR3 is TGTGCCAGTAGTATTTTTAGCAATGAGCAGTTCTTC. Translating gives CASSIFSNEQFF.

V is TRBV6-4 and J is TRBJ2-1; TRBD2 matches 10 bases. The CDR3 contains 16 residues. Germline CDR1 is MRHNA and CDR2 is SNTAGT. V gave up 0 bases and J gave up 3 bases; unmatched junction bases: 2. This CDR3 reads CASSDSGTSDYNEQFF. DNA for the CDR3: TGTGCCAGCAGTGACTCCGGGACTAGCGACTACAATGAGCAGTTCTTC.

V and J are TRBV7-6 and TRBJ1-4, with D tentatively TRBD1 (5 bases). The germline gives CDR1 SGHVS, CDR2 FNYEAQ. The CDR3 runs to 15 residues. Deletions cut 8 bases from V and 13 bases from J, with 26 bases between. CDR3 bases: TGTGCCAGCGGCTCTGGTCAGGGAGGGCCTGGAACACTGTTTTTT. Translated, it gives CASGSGQGGPGTLFF.

CDR3 region: CASTESGTGAFAFF. The CDR3 nucleotides are TGTGCCAGTACCGAATCCGGGACAGGCGCCTTCGCTTTCTTT. This sequence joins TRBV19 and TRBJ1-1, with 8 bases that match TRBD1. Per germline, CDR1 LNHDA and CDR2 SQIVND (reference sequence). With 7 bases clipped from V and 11 bases from J, the junction kept 15 bases outside the gene matches. This CDR3 has 14 amino acids.

The chain couples TRBV28 to TRBJ2-7; D may be TRBD1 (6 bases). Germline CDR1 MDHEN, CDR2 SYDVKM. The length of the CDR3 is 16 residues. V lost 4 bases and J 2 bases, leaving 18 bases between the germline ends. As DNA, the CDR3 is TGTGCCAGCAGTTCCAGCTCCGGGACACCCACCTACGAGCAGTACTTC. This gives the protein CASSSSSGTPTYEQYF.